This T cell receptor (beta chain) was retrieved from a study of T cell responses to AZD1222 COVID-19 vaccine. Overall study results and limits: Two doses of AZD1222 preceded a rise in Spike-specific TCR breadth and depth. Regions left unmutated in variants are reportedly the target of nearly half of spike-specific TCRs.

Assay used: immunoSEQ multiplex PCR; TCRdb lists only in-frame clones, some missing. The sample lists roughly 140,000 clones, about 91% occurring once. Turning to this clone: Its target is unknown.

Trimming left V 2 bases short and J 1 base short, with 8 bases between. This CDR3 has 13 residues. Germline V gene data show CDR1 as GTSNPN and CDR2 as SVGIG (reference sequence). The receptor was isolated from an adult in good health. The gene calls are TRBV30 and TRBJ1-1; D not resolved. The sample in question was peripheral blood, obtained on day 0 of MenACWY control vaccination. The CDR3 region has the DNA TGTGCCTGGAGTATAGTCACGAACACTGAAGCTTTCTTT. Protein: CAWSIVTNTEAFF.